Below, 4 T cell receptor beta chains from the same sample are listed, as sequenced in a study of vaccination and CD4 T cells after COVID-19. These receptors have no known antigen. With the Oncomine TCR Beta short-read assay, DNA from cultured CD4+ T cells was sequenced. TCRdb independently ran MiXCR on the PCR reads; one entry per CDR3 protein. The data contain 9,500 to 15,000 distinct CDR3 sequences, less than 80% of them singletons. Regarding treatment: roughly 10-day PBMC culture with coronavirus spike peptide pools or control peptides (ViraFEST assay). Sequencing was done on a sample of CD4+ T cells from blood, cultured in vitro. The receptors shown here come from a human donor who had recovered from COVID-19.

This clonotype has just a few counts. The V and J genes are TRBV7-2 and TRBJ2-7; D call uncertain. In germline, CDR1 is SGHTA, CDR2 FQGNSA. The CDR3 extends over 13 amino acids. Trimming removed 1 base at V and 4 bases at J, with 8 bases between. The CDR3 spells CASSLEFDYEQYF. In DNA, the CDR3 is TGTGCCAGCAGCTTAGAGTTCGATTACGAGCAGTACTTC.

The genes are TRBV20-1 and TRBJ2-3, with D possibly matching TRBD2 (6 bases). Germline CDR1 is DFQATT and CDR2 is SNEGSKA (reference sequence). CDR3 size: 14 residues. Trimming pared 3 bases from V and 0 bases from J, leaving 10 bases between. CDR3 sequence reads: CSASPSGSTDTQYF. As DNA, the CDR3 is TGCAGTGCTAGCCCAAGCGGGAGCACAGATACGCAGTATTTT.

This clonotype was picked up a small number of times. The chain is built from TRBV6-1 and TRBJ2-4; no clear D. The germline V gene has CDR1 MNHNS and CDR2 SASEGT. CDR3 length: 15 amino acids. Trimming cost V 1 base and J 1 base, with 8 bases left between them. For the CDR3, the DNA is TGTGCCAGCAGTGAAGGGGTGCTGGCCAAAAACATTCAGTACTTC. Translating gives CASSEGVLAKNIQYF.

The sample holds one count of this clonotype. Here the CDR3 DNA reads TGCAGTGCTAGCGGTCCGAATTCACCCCTCCACTTT. Residues: CSASGPNSPLHF. The V gene is TRBV20-1, the J gene TRBJ1-6; unclear D gene. The V gene lost 3 bases and the J gene lost 7 bases, with 7 bases spanning the gap. Per the germline V gene, CDR1 is DFQATT and CDR2 is SNEGSKA (reference sequence). This CDR3 contains 12 residues.